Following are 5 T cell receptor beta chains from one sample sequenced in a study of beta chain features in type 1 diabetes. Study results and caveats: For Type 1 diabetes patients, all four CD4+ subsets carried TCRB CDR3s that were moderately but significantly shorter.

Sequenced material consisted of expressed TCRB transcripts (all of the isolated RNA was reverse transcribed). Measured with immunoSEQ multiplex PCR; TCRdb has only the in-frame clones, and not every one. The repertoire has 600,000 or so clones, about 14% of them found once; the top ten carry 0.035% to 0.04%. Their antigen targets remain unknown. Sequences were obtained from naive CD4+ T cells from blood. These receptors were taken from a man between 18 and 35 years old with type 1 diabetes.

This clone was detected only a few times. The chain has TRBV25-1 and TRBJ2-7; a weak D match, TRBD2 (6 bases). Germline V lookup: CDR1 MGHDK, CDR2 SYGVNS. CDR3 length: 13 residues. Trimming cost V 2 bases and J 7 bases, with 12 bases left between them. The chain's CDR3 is CASSEGRAGEQYF. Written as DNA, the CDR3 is TGTGCCAGCAGTGAAGGACGGGCGGGGGAGCAGTACTTC.

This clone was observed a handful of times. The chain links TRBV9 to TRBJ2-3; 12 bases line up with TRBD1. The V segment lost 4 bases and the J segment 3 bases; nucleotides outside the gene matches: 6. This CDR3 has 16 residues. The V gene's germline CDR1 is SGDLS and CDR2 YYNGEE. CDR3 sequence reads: CASSTGQGAGTDTQYF. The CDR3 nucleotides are TGTGCCAGCAGCACGGGACAGGGGGCAGGTACAGATACGCAGTATTTT.

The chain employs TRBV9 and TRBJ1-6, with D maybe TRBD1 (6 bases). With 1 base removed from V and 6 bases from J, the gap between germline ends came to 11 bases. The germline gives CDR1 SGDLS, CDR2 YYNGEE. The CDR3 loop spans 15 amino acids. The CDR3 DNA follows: TGTGCCAGCAGCGTATTCGGACAGAGTAATTCACCCCTCCACTTT. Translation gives CASSVFGQSNSPLHF.

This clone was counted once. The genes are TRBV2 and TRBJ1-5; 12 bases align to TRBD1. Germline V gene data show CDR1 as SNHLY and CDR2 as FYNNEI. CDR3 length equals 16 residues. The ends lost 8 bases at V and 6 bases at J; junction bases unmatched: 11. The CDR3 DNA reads TGTGCCAGCGGTTTCGGGGACAGGGGGCATGGTCAGCCCCAGCATTTT. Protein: CASGFGDRGHGQPQHF.

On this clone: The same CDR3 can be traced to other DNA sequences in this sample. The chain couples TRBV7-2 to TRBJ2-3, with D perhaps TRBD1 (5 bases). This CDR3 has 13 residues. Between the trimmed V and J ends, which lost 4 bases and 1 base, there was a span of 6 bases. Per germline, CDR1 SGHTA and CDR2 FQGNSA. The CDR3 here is CASSSRGTDTQYF. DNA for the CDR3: TGTGCCAGCAGCTCCAGGGGCACAGATACGCAGTATTTT.